This TCR beta chain was retrieved from a study of identical twins. Whole-study findings and limits: For out-of-frame alpha sequences shared by twins, low generation probability was in excess. Insertions ran lower in abundant cord blood beta clonotypes, though not in memory repertoires. Model-predicted out-of-frame TCR alpha sharing fell below observed values in monozygotic twins.

V was pared by 3 bases and J by 2 bases, with 2 bases of the junction left unmatched. This CDR3 is built from 14 residues. Germline V gene sequence: CDR1 SEHNR, CDR2 FQNEAQ (reference sequence). Template switching created a universal primer site, and the cDNA included unique molecular identifiers. TCRdb recomputed calls from the 5' RACE reads with MiXCR, one row per CDR3 protein. The sample records some 500,000 distinct CDR3 sequences, 7.5% to 10% being singletons. At least ten counts were recorded for this clonotype. What it binds is not known. The same sample was also used in a study of yellow fever vaccine responses in identical twins.

The chain links TRBV7-9 to TRBJ2-3; 7 bases are shared with TRBD2. The specimen sequenced was PBMCs. The source of this sequence is a woman between 18 and 29 years old in good health. CDR3 bases: TGTGCCAGCAGCTTTCAGCGGGACACAGATACGCAGTATTTT. Protein sequence: CASSFQRDTDTQYF.